This T cell receptor (beta chain) originates from a study of blood T cell repertoires in COVID-19. Original processing methods: Estimated nucleated cell counts came from reference gene primer amplification. TCRdb's table, derived via immunoSEQ multiplex PCR, lists solely in-frame clones and lacks some. The DNA gave D and trimming, while V, J and clone size come from that table. The sample comprises approximately 210,000 clones, 82% of which are singletons, and about 3.4% rests with the top ten. The CDR3 runs 15 residues. Germline V lookup: CDR1 SGHVS, CDR2 FQNEAQ. The ends were cut back, 5 bases at V and 6 bases at J, with 16 bases in the middle.

This receptor was obtained from a woman aged 60 to 75 who had recovered from COVID-19. The chain couples TRBV7-8 to TRBJ2-2; a weak D match, TRBD2 (5 bases). Sequencing used PBMCs or T cells enriched from blood (not recorded which). DNA of the CDR3: TGTGCCAGCAGCACCTATGGAGGCGGCGCCGGGGAGCTGTTTTTT. Protein sequence: CASSTYGGGAGELFF.